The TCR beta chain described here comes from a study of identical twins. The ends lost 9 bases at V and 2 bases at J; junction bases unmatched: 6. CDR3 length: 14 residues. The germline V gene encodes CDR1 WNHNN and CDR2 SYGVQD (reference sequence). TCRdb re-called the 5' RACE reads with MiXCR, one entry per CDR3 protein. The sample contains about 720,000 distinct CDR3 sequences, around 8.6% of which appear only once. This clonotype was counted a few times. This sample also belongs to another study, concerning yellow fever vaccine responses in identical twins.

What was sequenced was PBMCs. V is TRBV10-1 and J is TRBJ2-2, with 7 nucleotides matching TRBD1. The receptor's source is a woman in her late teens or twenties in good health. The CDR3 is CASTGTANTGELFF. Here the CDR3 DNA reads TGCGCCAGTACCGGGACAGCTAACACCGGGGAGCTGTTTTTT.